This T cell receptor beta chain was profiled in a study of cytomegalovirus exposure and HLA in healthy donors. Study in general: Later, an analysis reported that the 120 or so validation repertoires had used the same platform as the 550 to 750 first-cohort repertoires. Regarding the study as a whole: It was 150 to 200 TCR beta chains that were listed as cytomegalovirus-associated.

CDR1 and CDR2 (germline): MNHNY, SVGAGI (reference sequence). With 2 bases clipped from V and 5 bases from J, the junction kept 5 bases outside the gene matches. This CDR3 has 14 amino acids. Details on this clone: Its target is unknown.

The protocol was immunoSEQ multiplex PCR, while the TCRdb copy is restricted to in-frame clones and leaves out a portion. The data show 55,000 to 75,000 clones, around 96% seen once. The donors formed part of the roughly 110-subject validation cohort, distinct from the roughly 700-subject first cohort. The sample consisted of PBMCs. The clonotype comes from a man between 18 and 29 years old in good health and CMV-seropositive. J is TRBJ2-5 and V is TRBV6-6; TRBD2 agrees at 7 bases. The CDR3 DNA sequence: TGTGCCAGCAGTTACATCAGGGAGGGCGAGACCCAGTACTTC. Translating gives CASSYIREGETQYF.